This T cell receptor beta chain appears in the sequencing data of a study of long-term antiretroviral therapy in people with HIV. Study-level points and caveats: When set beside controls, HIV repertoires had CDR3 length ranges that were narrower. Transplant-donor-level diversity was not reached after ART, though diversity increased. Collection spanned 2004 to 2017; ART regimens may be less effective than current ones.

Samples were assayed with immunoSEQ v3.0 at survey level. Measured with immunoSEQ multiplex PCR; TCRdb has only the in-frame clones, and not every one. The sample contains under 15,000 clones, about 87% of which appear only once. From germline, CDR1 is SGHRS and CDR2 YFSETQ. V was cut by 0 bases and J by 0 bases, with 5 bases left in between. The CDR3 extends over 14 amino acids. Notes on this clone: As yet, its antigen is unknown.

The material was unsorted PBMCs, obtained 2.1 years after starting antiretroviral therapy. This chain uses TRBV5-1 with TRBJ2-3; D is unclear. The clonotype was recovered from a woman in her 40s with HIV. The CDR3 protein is CASSLAASTDTQYF. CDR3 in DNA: TGCGCCAGCAGCTTGGCTGCTAGCACAGATACGCAGTATTTT.